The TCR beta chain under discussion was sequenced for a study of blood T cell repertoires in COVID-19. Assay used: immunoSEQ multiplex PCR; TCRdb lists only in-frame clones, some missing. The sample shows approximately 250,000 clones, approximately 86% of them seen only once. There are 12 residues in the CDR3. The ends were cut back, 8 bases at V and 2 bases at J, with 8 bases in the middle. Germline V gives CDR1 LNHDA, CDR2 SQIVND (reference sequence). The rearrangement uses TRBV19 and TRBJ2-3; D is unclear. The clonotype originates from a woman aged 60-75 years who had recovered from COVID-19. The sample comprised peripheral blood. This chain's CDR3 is CASGQNTDTQYF. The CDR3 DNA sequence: TGTGCCAGTGGCCAGAACACAGATACGCAGTATTTT.